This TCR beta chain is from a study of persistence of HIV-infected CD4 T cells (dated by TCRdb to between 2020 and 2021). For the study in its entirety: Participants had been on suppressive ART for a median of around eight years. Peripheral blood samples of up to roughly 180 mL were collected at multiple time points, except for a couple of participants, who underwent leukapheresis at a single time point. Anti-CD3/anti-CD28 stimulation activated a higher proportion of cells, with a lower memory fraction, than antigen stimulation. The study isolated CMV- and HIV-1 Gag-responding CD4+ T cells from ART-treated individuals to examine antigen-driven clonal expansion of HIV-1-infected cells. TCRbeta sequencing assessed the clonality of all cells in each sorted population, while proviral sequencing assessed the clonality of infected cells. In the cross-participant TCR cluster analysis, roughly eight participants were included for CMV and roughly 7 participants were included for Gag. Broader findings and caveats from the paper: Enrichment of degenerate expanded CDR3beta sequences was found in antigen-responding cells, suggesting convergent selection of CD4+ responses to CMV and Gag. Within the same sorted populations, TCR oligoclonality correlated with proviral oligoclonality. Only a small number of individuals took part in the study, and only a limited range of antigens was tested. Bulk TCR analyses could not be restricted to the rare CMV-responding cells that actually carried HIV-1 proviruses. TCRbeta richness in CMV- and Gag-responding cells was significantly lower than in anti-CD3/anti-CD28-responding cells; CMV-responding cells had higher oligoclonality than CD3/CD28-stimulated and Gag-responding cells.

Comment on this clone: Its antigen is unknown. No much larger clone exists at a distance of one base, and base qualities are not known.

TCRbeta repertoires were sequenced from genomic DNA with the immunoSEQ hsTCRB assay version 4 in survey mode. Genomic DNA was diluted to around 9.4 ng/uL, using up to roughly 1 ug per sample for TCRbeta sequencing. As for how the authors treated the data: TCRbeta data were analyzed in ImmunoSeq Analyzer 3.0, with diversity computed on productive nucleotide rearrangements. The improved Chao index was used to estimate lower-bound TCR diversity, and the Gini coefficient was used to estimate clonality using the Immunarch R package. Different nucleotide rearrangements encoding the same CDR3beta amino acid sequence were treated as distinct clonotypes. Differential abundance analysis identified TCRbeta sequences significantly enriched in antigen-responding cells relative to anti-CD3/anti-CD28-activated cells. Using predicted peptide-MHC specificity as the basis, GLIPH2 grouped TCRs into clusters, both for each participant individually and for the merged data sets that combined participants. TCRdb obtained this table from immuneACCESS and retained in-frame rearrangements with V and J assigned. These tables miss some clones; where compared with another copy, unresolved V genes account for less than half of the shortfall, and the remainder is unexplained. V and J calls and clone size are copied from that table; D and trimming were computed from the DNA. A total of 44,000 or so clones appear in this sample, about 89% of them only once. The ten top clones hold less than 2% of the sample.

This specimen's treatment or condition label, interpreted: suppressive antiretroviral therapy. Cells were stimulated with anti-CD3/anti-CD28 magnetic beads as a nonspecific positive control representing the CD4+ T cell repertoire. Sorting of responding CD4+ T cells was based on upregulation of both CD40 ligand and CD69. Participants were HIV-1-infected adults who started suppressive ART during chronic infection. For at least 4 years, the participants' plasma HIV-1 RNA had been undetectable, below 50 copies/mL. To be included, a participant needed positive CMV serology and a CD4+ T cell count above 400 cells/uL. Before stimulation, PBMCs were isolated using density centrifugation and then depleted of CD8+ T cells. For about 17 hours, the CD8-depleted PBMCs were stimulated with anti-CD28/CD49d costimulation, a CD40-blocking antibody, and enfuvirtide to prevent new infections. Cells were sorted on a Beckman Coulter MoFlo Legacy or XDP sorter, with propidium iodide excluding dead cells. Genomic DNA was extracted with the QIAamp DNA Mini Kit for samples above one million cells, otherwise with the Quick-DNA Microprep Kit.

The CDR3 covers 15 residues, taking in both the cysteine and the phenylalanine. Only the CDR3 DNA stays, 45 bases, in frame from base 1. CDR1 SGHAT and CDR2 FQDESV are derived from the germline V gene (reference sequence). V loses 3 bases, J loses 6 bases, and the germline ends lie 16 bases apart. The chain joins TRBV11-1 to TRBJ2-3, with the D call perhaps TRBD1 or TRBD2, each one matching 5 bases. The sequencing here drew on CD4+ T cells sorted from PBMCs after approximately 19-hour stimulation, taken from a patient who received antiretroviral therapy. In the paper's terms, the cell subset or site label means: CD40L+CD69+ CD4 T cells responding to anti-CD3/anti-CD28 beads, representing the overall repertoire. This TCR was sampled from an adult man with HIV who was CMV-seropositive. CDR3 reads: CASSFLLPGRDTQYF. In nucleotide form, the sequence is TGTGCCAGCAGCTTTCTACTTCCGGGACGGGATACGCAGTATTTT. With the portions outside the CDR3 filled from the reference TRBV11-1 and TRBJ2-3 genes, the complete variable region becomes EAEVAQSPRYKITEKSQAVAFWCDPISGHATLYWYRQILGQGPELLVQFQDESVVDDSQLPKDRFSAERLKGVDSTLKIQPAELGDSAMYLCASSFLLPGRDTQYFGPGTRLTVL.